These 24 T cell receptor beta chains share one sample of origin, sequenced in a study of T cell responses to AZD1222 COVID-19 vaccine. Assay used: immunoSEQ multiplex PCR; TCRdb lists only in-frame clones, some missing. The table includes about 67,000 clones, around 84% detected once. Sample: peripheral blood, taken on day 0 of AZD1222 vaccination. These receptors all come from an adult in good health.

The chain uses TRBV7-9 and TRBJ2-7; the match to TRBD1 covers 8 bases. This CDR3 has 15 residues. Germline CDR1 is SEHNR and CDR2 is FQNEAQ (reference sequence). V lost 5 bases to trimming and J lost 3 bases; unmatched junction nucleotides: 9. This chain's CDR3 is CASSRPGQDIYEQYF. The DNA of the CDR3 is TGTGCCAGCAGCCGTCCGGGACAGGACATCTACGAGCAGTACTTC.

The chain carries TRBV7-2 and TRBJ2-1; a weak D match, TRBD2 (7 bases). Trimming took off 8 bases at V and 5 bases at J, with 19 bases between the two ends. The CDR3 contains 15 residues. CDR1 is SGHTA and CDR2 is FQGNSA in the germline V gene. CDR3 loop: CASLQGRGLNNEQFF. The CDR3 nucleotides read TGTGCCAGCCTCCAGGGGCGGGGACTAAACAATGAGCAGTTCTTC.

The chain joins TRBV4-2 to TRBJ1-1; no definite D call. Trimming took 0 bases from V and 1 from J, leaving 9 bases between them. The CDR3 length is 15 residues. Germline CDR1 reads LGHNA; CDR2 reads YNFKEQ. The CDR3 here is CASSQDPEGNTEAFF. DNA for the CDR3: TGTGCCAGCAGCCAAGACCCGGAAGGGAACACTGAAGCTTTCTTT.

The V gene is TRBV4-2, the J gene TRBJ1-2, with a weak D call TRBD1 (6 bases). The CDR3 is 13 amino acids. Trimming removed 4 bases from V and 3 bases from J, with 9 bases in between. The germline V gene has CDR1 LGHNA and CDR2 YNFKEQ. CDR3 DNA: TGTGCCAGCAGCCCCTCAGGGGACTATGGCTACACCTTC. Translating gives CASSPSGDYGYTF.

This clone has a single count. The chain employs TRBV4-3 and TRBJ1-6; D might be TRBD1 (6 bases). Per the germline V gene, CDR1 is LGHNA and CDR2 is YSLEER. The CDR3 runs 18 residues. V was shortened by 4 bases and J by 5 bases, with 21 bases between the two germline ends. CDR3 sequence reads: CASSPRRVEEGDNSPLHF. The CDR3 DNA sequence: TGCGCCAGCAGCCCTCGGCGGGTCGAAGAGGGGGATAATTCACCCCTCCACTTT.

This clone appeared a single time. The chain couples TRBV27 to TRBJ1-1; tentatively, D is TRBD1 (5 bases). The germline V and J ends were trimmed by 3 bases and 0 bases, with 11 bases remaining between them. CDR1 and CDR2 from the germline V gene are MNHEY and SMNVEV (reference sequence). The CDR3 totals 15 residues. This CDR3 reads CASSFRRDVNTEAFF. The CDR3 nucleotides read TGTGCCAGCAGTTTTCGAAGGGACGTGAACACTGAAGCTTTCTTT.

This clone was seen a few times. This sequence joins TRBV19 and TRBJ1-2, with D maybe TRBD1 (5 bases). In germline, CDR1 is LNHDA, CDR2 SQIVND (reference sequence). This CDR3 comprises 15 residues. Trimming cost V 5 bases and J 1 base, with 14 bases left between them. For the CDR3, the DNA is TGTGCCAGTAGTCCCGGACACCTGTTTAACTATGGCTACACCTTC. This gives the protein CASSPGHLFNYGYTF. Full variable domain (rest looked up from reference TRBV19 and TRBJ1-2): DGGITQSPKYLFRKEGQNVTLSCEQNLNHDAMYWYRQDPGQGLRLIYYSQIVNDFQKGDIAEGYSVSREKKESFPLTVTSAQKNPTAFYLCASSPGHLFNYGYTFGSGTRLTVV.

This clone was counted a few times. Here the CDR3 reads CASSLGGSTEAFF. The DNA for the CDR3 is TGTGCCAGCAGCTTAGGGGGGAGCACTGAAGCTTTCTTT. This sequence joins TRBV7-9 and TRBJ1-1; D is perhaps TRBD1 (5 bases). V gave up 1 base and J gave up 4 bases, with 7 bases separating them. Germline CDR1 SEHNR, CDR2 FQNEAQ (reference sequence). CDR3 length: 13 residues. The entire variable domain, with the rest obtained from reference TRBV7-9 and TRBJ1-1, is as follows: DTGVSQNPRHKITKRGQNVTFRCDPISEHNRLYWYRQTLGQGPEFLTYFQNEAQLEKSRLLSDRFSAERPKGSFSTLEIQRTEQGDSAMYLCASSLGGSTEAFFGQGTRLTVV.

The chain combines TRBV28 with TRBJ1-6, with D perhaps TRBD1 (5 bases). V was shortened by 3 bases and J by 0 bases, with 12 bases between the two germline ends. CDR1 is MDHEN, CDR2 SYDVKM, per germline. This CDR3 is built from 17 residues. Here the CDR3 reads CASSLGGSSSYNSPLHF. In nucleotides, the CDR3 is TGTGCCAGCAGTTTGGGGGGAAGTAGCTCCTATAATTCACCCCTCCACTTT.

In this sample, this clone turned up once. The chain recombines TRBV28 with TRBJ2-3, with 7 bases matching TRBD2. After removal of 3 bases from V and 6 bases from J, the junction contained 3 bases not matched to a gene. Germline V CDR1 and CDR2: MDHEN, SYDVKM. This CDR3 region has 13 residues. CDR3 sequence (DNA): TGTGCCAGCAGTTTTGCGGGAGTTGATACGCAGTATTTT. This encodes CASSFAGVDTQYF.

CDR3 DNA sequence: TGTGCCAGAAGGGACAGGGGTGAAAAACTGTTTTTT. Protein product: CARRDRGEKLFF. The chain joins TRBV27 to TRBJ1-4; TRBD1 matches at 10 bases. The CDR3 spans 12 residues. After removal of 9 bases from V and 7 bases from J, the junction contained 2 bases not matched to a gene. CDR1 is MNHEY and CDR2 is SMNVEV in the germline V gene (reference sequence).

This clone was counted between two and nine times. The V gene is TRBV29-1, the J gene TRBJ2-1; D is possibly TRBD2 (5 bases). The germline gives CDR1 SQVTM, CDR2 ANQGSEA. Trimming took 7 bases from V and 0 from J, leaving 7 bases between them. The CDR3 runs 12 residues. In DNA form, the CDR3 reads TGCAGCGGGAGCGGCTCCTACAATGAGCAGTTCTTC. Encoded protein: CSGSGSYNEQFF.

This sequence joins TRBV27 and TRBJ2-1; tentatively, D is TRBD1 (6 bases). V was pared by 0 bases and J by 8 bases, with 11 bases between. From germline, CDR1 is MNHEY and CDR2 SMNVEV (reference sequence). This CDR3 is 14 amino acids long. CDR3 sequence reads: CASSLSAGVDEQFF. CDR3 DNA sequence: TGTGCCAGCAGTTTATCAGCAGGGGTAGATGAGCAGTTCTTC.

The chain links TRBV18 to TRBJ1-1, with D possibly TRBD1 on 5 matching bases. The CDR3 extends over 15 amino acids. V was pared by 2 bases and J by 0 bases, with 10 bases between. CDR1 and CDR2 (germline): KGHSH, LQKENI. CDR3 residues: CASSPTRQMNTEAFF. Here the CDR3 DNA reads TGTGCCAGCTCACCAACGAGACAGATGAACACTGAAGCTTTCTTT.

This clone appeared a single time. The CDR3 here is CASSPHGAGQGNQPQHF. Here the CDR3 DNA reads TGTGCCAGCAGTCCCCATGGAGCGGGACAGGGCAATCAGCCCCAGCATTTT. This chain uses TRBV28 with TRBJ1-5, with 8 bases fitting TRBD1. CDR3 length: 17 residues. CDR1 is MDHEN, CDR2 SYDVKM, per germline. The ends lost 5 bases at V and 2 bases at J; junction bases unmatched: 11.

The gene calls are TRBV6-5 and TRBJ1-2; D is unclear. There are 14 residues in the CDR3. CDR1 is MNHEY and CDR2 is SVGAGI in the germline V gene. The V gene lost 6 bases and the J gene lost 1 base, with 12 bases spanning the gap. The DNA of the CDR3 is TGTGCCAGCAGCCAAGGACGGATTAACTATGGCTACACCTTC. Translating it yields CASSQGRINYGYTF.

The chain uses TRBV4-2 and TRBJ1-2, with TRBD1 matching 7 bases. CDR1 and CDR2 (germline): LGHNA, YNFKEQ. V lost 3 bases to trimming and J lost 8 bases; unmatched junction nucleotides: 6. The length of the CDR3 is 13 residues. The CDR3 loop reads CASSQYRGSGYTF. In nucleotides, the CDR3 is TGTGCCAGCAGCCAGTACAGGGGAAGCGGCTACACCTTC.

In its sample, this clone was seen a few times. V is TRBV19 and J is TRBJ2-4; D is ambiguous. V was trimmed by 5 bases and J by 6 bases, leaving 11 bases between them. The CDR3 totals 13 residues. The germline V gene has CDR1 LNHDA and CDR2 SQIVND (reference sequence). The CDR3 sequence is CASSGQQVNIQYF. CDR3 nucleotides: TGTGCCAGTAGTGGGCAGCAAGTAAACATTCAGTACTTC.

The rearrangement uses TRBV19 and TRBJ1-1, with D unresolved. Trimming took off 9 bases at V and 5 bases at J, with 10 bases between the two ends. The germline V gene encodes CDR1 LNHDA and CDR2 SQIVND (reference sequence). The CDR3 has 11 residues. The CDR3 DNA is TGTGCCAGCAGGCTACGGACTGAAGCTTTCTTT. Encoded protein: CASRLRTEAFF.

This clone was detected once. The V gene is TRBV7-2, the J gene TRBJ1-4; D is ambiguous. This CDR3 has 13 residues. In germline, CDR1 is SGHTA, CDR2 FQGNSA. V lost 4 bases and J 7 bases, leaving 10 bases between the germline ends. The DNA of the CDR3 is TGTGCCAGCAGCTCCCTGCGTGCTGAAAAACTGTTTTTT. Its translation: CASSSLRAEKLFF.

The J gene is TRBJ1-1, the V gene TRBV7-9; D might be TRBD1 (6 bases). The CDR3 has 14 amino acids. The ends were cut back, 5 bases at V and 4 bases at J, with 14 bases in the middle. From germline, CDR1 is SEHNR and CDR2 FQNEAQ (reference sequence). The CDR3 is CASSHREDATEAFF. CDR3 in DNA: TGTGCCAGCAGCCACAGGGAAGACGCCACTGAAGCTTTCTTT.

In its sample, this clone was seen a few times. The chain uses TRBV18 and TRBJ1-1; D perhaps matches TRBD1 (5 bases). Trimming took off 0 bases at V and 1 base at J, with 9 bases between the two ends. The CDR3 runs to 15 residues. CDR1 and CDR2 (germline): KGHSH, LQKENI. CDR3 loop: CASSPPGLGNTEAFF. The CDR3 DNA reads as TGTGCCAGCTCACCACCGGGACTCGGGAACACTGAAGCTTTCTTT.

Worth noting for this clone: The DNA is omitted, as the CDR3 cannot be located on it reliably, and the CDR3 follows TCRdb's listing. The V call is TRBV19, the J call TRBJ1-5. The CDR3 spans 14 amino acids, including both terminal residues. Per germline, CDR1 LNHDA and CDR2 SQIVND (reference sequence). This CDR3 reads CASGRLGTGQPQHF.

The chain carries TRBV7-6 and TRBJ1-6; 7 bases agree with TRBD1. This CDR3 is 15 amino acids long. Germline V gene lookup returns CDR1 SGHVS and CDR2 FNYEAQ. The junction had 8 bases not matched to a gene; V was cut back by 5 bases and J by 7 bases. CDR3 amino acids: CASSPSGGFNSPLHF. The CDR3 nucleotides are TGTGCCAGCAGCCCCTCAGGGGGTTTCAATTCACCCCTCCACTTT.